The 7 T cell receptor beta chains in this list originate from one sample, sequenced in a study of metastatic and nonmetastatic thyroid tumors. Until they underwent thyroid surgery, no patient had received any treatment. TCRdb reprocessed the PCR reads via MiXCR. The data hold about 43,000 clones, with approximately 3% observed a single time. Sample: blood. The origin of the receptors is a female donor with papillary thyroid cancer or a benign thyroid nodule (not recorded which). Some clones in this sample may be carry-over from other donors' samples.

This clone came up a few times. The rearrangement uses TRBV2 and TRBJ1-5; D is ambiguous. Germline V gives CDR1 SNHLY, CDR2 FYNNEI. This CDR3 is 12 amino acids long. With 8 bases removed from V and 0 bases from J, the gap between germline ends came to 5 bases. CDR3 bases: TGTGCCAGCCAGACTAGCAATCAGCCCCAGCATTTT. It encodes CASQTSNQPQHF.

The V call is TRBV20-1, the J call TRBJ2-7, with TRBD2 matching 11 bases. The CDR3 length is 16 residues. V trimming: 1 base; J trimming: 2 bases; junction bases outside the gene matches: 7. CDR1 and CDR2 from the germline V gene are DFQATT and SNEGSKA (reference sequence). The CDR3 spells CSARAPMTSGAYEQYF. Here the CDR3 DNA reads TGCAGTGCTAGAGCCCCCATGACTAGCGGGGCCTACGAGCAGTACTTC.

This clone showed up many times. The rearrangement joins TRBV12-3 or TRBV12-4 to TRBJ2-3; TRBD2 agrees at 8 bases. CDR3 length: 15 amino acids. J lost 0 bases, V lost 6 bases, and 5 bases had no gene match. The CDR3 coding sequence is TGTGCCAGCAGCCTTAGCGGGGCGAGCACAGATACGCAGTATTTT. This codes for CASSLSGASTDTQYF.

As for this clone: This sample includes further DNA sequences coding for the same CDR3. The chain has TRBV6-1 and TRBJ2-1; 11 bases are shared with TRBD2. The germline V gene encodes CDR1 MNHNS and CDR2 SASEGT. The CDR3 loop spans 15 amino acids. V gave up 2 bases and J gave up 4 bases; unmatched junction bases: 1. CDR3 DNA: TGTGCCAGCAGTGAACTAGCGGGGGGTTACAATGAGCAGTTCTTC. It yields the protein CASSELAGGYNEQFF.

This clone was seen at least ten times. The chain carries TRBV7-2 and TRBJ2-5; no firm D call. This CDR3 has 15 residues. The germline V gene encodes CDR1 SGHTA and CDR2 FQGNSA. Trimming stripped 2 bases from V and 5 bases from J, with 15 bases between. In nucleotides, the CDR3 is TGTGCCAGCAGCTTATGGGTGTTGCTTGGGGAGACCCAGTACTTC. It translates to CASSLWVLLGETQYF.

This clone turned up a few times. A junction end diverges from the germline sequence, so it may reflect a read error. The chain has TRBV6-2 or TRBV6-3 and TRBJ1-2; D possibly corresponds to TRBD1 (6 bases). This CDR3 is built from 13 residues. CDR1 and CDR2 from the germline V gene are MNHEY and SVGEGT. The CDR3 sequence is CASSEGVWGDRYF. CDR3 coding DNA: TGTGCCAGCAGCGAGGGGGTATGGGGGGACCGCTATTTC.

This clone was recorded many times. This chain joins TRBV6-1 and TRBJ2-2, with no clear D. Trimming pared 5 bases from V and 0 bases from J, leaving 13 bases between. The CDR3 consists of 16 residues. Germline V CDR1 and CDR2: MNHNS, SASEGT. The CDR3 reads CASSYLRKANTGELFF. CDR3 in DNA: TGTGCCAGCAGTTACCTAAGAAAAGCGAACACCGGGGAGCTGTTTTTT.